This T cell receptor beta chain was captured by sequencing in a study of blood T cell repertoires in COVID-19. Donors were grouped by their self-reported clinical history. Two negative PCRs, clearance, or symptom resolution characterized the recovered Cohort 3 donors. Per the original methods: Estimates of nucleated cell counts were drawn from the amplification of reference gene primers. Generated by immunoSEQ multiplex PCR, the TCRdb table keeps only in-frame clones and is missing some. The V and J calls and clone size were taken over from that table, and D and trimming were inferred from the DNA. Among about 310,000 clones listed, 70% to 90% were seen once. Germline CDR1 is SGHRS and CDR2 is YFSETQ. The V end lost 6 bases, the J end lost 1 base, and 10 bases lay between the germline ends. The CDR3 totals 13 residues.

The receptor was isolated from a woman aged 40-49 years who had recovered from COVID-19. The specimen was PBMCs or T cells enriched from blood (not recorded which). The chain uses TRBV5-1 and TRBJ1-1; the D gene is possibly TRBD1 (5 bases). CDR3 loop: CASTTGANTEAFF. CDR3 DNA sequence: TGCGCCAGCACTACAGGCGCGAACACTGAAGCTTTCTTT.